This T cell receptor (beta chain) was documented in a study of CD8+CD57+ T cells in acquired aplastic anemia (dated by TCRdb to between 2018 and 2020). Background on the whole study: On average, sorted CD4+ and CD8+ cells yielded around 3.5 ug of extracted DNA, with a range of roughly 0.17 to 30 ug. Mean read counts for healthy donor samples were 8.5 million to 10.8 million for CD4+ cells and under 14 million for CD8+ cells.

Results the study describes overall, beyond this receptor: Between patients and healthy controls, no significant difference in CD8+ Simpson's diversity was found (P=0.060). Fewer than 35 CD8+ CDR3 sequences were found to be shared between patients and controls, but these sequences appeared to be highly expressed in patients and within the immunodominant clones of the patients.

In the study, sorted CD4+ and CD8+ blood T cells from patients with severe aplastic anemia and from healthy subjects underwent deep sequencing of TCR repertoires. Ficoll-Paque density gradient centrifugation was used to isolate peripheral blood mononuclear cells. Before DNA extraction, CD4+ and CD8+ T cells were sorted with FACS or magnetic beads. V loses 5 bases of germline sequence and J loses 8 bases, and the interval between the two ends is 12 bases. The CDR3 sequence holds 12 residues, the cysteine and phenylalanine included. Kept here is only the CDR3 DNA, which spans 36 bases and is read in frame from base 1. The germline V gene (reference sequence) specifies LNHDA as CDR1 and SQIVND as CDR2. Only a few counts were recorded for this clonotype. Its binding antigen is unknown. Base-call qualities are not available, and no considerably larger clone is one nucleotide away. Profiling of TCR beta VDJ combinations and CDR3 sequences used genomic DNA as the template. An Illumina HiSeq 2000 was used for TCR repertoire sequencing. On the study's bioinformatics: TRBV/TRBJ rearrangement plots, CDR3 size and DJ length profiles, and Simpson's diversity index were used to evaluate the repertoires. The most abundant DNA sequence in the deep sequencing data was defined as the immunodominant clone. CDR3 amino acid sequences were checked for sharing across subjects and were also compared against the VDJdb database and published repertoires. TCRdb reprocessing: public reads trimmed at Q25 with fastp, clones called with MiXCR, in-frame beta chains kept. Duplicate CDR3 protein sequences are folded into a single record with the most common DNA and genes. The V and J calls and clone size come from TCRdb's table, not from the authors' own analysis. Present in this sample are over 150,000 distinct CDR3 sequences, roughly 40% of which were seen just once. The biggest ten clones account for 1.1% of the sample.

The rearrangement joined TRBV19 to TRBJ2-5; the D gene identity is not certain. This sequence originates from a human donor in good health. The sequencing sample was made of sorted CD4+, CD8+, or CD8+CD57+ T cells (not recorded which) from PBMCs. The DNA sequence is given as TGTGCCAGTAGTGGGCCCTCTCCTACCCAGTACTTC. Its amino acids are CASSGPSPTQYF. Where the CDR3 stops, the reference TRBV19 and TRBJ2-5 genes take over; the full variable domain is DGGITQSPKYLFRKEGQNVTLSCEQNLNHDAMYWYRQDPGQGLRLIYYSQIVNDFQKGDIAEGYSVSREKKESFPLTVTSAQKNPTAFYLCASSGPSPTQYFGPGTRLLVL.